The next 9 T cell receptor beta chains were all read from a single sample in a study of technical replicates of blood from a few donors (dated by TCRdb to about 2017). The library was generated by the immunoSEQ multiplex PCR assay. TCRdb re-hosts the immuneACCESS table, in-frame sequences only. Its copies lack some clones; in the studies checked, an unresolved V gene accounts for under half of them, and the cause for the rest is not known. The sample table contains roughly 92,000 clones; only one count was recorded for around 96% of them. The top ten clones comprise 0.34% of the sample. Sequencing input: T cells isolated from PBMCs. The receptors stem from a human donor in good health.

This chain uses TRBV7-2 with TRBJ2-1; TRBD2 agrees at 12 bases. This CDR3 contains 13 residues. With V trimmed by 11 bases and J by 7 bases, 6 bases remained unmatched. CDR1 is SGHTA, CDR2 FQGNSA, per germline. The CDR3 DNA sequence: TGTGCCGACAGACTAGCGGGAGAAAATGAGCAGTTCTTC. This translates into CADRLAGENEQFF. The full variable domain, its missing parts supplied by reference TRBV7-2 and TRBJ2-1, is GAGVSQSPSNKVTEKGKDVELRCDPISGHTALYWYRQSLGQGLEFLIYFQGNSAPDKSGLPSDRFSAERTGGSVSTLTIQRTQQEDSAVYLCADRLAGENEQFFGPGTRLTVL.

The CDR3 sequence: CASSPSASGRKDEQFF. The CDR3 nucleotides read TGTGCCAGCAGCCCCTCCGCTAGCGGGAGGAAGGATGAGCAGTTCTTC. The chain has TRBV14 and TRBJ2-1; 11 positions agree with TRBD2. The CDR3 consists of 16 residues. Germline assignment: CDR1 SGHDN and CDR2 FVKESK. The V gene end was trimmed by 4 bases and the J gene end by 8 bases; junction bases not matched to a gene: 10.

DNA of the CDR3: TGTGCCAGCACCCACGGGACAGGGACCTACGAGCAGTACTTC. It codes for CASTHGTGTYEQYF. The gene calls are TRBV14 and TRBJ2-7, with TRBD1 matching 9 bases. This CDR3 spans 14 amino acids. With 7 bases clipped from V and 2 bases from J, the junction kept 6 bases outside the gene matches. Germline CDR1 reads SGHDN; CDR2 reads FVKESK.

The chain has TRBV2 and TRBJ2-5, with D perhaps TRBD2 (6 bases). This CDR3 has 13 amino acids. Germline V gene lookup returns CDR1 SNHLY and CDR2 FYNNEI. Deletions cut 7 bases from V and 5 bases from J, with 14 bases between. This chain's CDR3 is CASTLASVETQYF. CDR3 nucleotides: TGTGCCAGCACTTTAGCTAGCGTGGAGACCCAGTACTTC.

The chain employs TRBV6-5 and TRBJ2-1; 11 nucleotides agree with TRBD2. V lost 6 bases, J lost 8 bases, and 9 bases stayed unmatched. CDR1 and CDR2 from the germline V gene are MNHEY and SVGAGI. The CDR3 is made up of 15 amino acids. CDR3 in DNA: TGTGCCAGCAGCTACCTAGCGGGAGGACAGGATGAGCAGTTCTTC. It yields the protein CASSYLAGGQDEQFF.

The chain has TRBV5-1 and TRBJ2-3; 11 nucleotides match TRBD2. Germline V lookup: CDR1 SGHRS, CDR2 YFSETQ. This CDR3 is 15 amino acids long. After removal of 0 bases from V and 7 bases from J, the junction contained 4 bases not matched to a gene. As DNA, the CDR3 is TGCGCCAGCAGCTTGGAACTAGCGGGAGACCATACGCAGTATTTT. Protein: CASSLELAGDHTQYF.

The rearrangement joins TRBV6-1 to TRBJ2-5; TRBD1 matches 9 bases. Trimming removed 3 bases from V and 1 base from J; junction bases left unmatched: 9. Germline values: CDR1 MNHNS, CDR2 SASEGT. The CDR3 runs 17 residues. The CDR3 protein is CASSEFATGGAQETQYF. CDR3 DNA: TGTGCCAGCAGTGAGTTCGCGACAGGGGGAGCCCAAGAGACCCAGTACTTC.

The rearrangement links TRBV28 to TRBJ2-7; TRBD2 agrees at 7 bases. With 6 bases clipped from V and 6 bases from J, the junction kept 20 bases outside the gene matches. Germline values: CDR1 MDHEN, CDR2 SYDVKM. The CDR3 length is 17 residues. In DNA form, the CDR3 reads TGTGCCAGCAGCCAAACCTATACCTGGGGGAGGGTACGCGAGCAGTACTTC. It yields the protein CASSQTYTWGRVREQYF.

The chain uses TRBV2 and TRBJ1-1; TRBD1 might be the D (6 bases). Germline V CDR1 and CDR2: SNHLY, FYNNEI. The CDR3 spans 11 residues. Trimming pared 4 bases from V and 11 bases from J, leaving 11 bases between. CDR3 sequence (DNA): TGTGCCAGCAGTGGACAGGTTGGGGCTTTCTTT. Its protein is CASSGQVGAFF.